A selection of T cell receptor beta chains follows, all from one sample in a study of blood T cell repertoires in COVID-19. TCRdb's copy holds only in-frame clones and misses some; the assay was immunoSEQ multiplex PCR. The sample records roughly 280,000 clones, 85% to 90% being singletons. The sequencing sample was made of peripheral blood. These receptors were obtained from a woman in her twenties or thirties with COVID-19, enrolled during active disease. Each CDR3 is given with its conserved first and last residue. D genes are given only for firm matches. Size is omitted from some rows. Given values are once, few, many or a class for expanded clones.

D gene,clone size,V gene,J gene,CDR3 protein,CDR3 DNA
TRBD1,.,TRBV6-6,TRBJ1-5,CATAGGNQPQHF,TGTGCCACTGCAGGGGGAAATCAGCCCCAGCATTTT
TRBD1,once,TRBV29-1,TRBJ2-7,CSVMKPGQGSSYEQYF,TGCAGCGTTATGAAGCCAGGACAGGGGAGCTCCTACGAGCAGTACTTC
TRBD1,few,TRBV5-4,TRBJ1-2,CASSTTGPAPNYGYTF,TGTGCCAGCAGCACGACAGGGCCAGCCCCTAACTATGGCTACACCTTC
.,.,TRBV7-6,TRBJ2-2,CASSSSFTGELFF,TGTGCCAGCAGCTCCAGTTTCACCGGGGAGCTGTTTTTT
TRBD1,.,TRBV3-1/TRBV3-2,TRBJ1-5,CASSQAGTVRTNQPQHF,TGTGCCAGCAGCCAAGCGGGGACAGTCAGAACTAATCAGCCCCAGCATTTT
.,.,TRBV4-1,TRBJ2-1,CASSQVGREWNEQFF,TGCGCCAGCAGCCAAGTAGGGCGGGAATGGAATGAGCAGTTCTTC
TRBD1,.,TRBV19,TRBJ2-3,CASQEGQVGTDTQYF,TGTGCCAGTCAGGAGGGACAGGTTGGCACAGATACGCAGTATTTT
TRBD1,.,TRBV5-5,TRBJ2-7,CASSGTVTYEQYF,TGTGCCAGCAGCGGGACAGTTACCTACGAGCAGTACTTC
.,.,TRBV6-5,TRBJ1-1,CASSQWGRTEAFF,TGTGCCAGCAGCCAGTGGGGGCGGACTGAAGCTTTCTTT
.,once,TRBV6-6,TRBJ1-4,CASSYSSPGGVKLFF,TGTGCCAGCAGTTACTCGTCACCCGGCGGGGTAAAACTGTTTTTT
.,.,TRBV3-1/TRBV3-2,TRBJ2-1,CASSQRAGEQFF,TGTGCCAGCAGCCAAAGAGCGGGTGAGCAGTTCTTC
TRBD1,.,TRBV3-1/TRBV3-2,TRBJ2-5,CASSRMRTGEETQYF,TGTGCCAGCAGCCGGATGAGGACAGGGGAAGAGACCCAGTACTTC
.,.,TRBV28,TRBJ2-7,CASSLLLTENEQYF,TGTGCCAGCAGTTTGCTTCTGACAGAAAACGAGCAGTACTTC
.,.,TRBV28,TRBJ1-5,CASSPDSRNQPQHF,TGTGCCAGCAGTCCGGACAGTCGCAATCAGCCCCAGCATTTT
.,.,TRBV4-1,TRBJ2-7,CASSQGANAYEQYF,TGCGCCAGCAGCCAAGGGGCGAACGCCTACGAGCAGTACTTC
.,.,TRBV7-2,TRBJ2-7,CASSPYRAYEQYF,TGTGCCAGCAGCCCATACAGGGCCTACGAGCAGTACTTC
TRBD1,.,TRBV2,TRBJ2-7,CASTRDRDYEQYF,TGTGCCAGCACCCGGGACAGGGACTACGAGCAGTACTTC
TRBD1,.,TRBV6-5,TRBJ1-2,CASSPKQGAGYGYTF,TGTGCCAGCAGTCCCAAACAGGGGGCCGGCTATGGCTACACCTTC
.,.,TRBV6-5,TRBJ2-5,CASSRTHKQETQYF,TGTGCCAGCAGTAGAACACACAAACAAGAGACCCAGTACTTC
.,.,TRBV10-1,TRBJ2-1,CASSAARDYNEQFF,TGCGCCAGCAGTGCCGCCAGGGACTACAATGAGCAGTTCTTC
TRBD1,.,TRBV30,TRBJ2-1,CAWSIGDSNSYNEQFF,TGTGCCTGGAGTATAGGGGACAGCAACTCCTACAATGAGCAGTTCTTC
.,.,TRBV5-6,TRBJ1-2,CASIRGGPAYGYTF,TGTGCCAGCATACGAGGAGGGCCGGCCTATGGCTACACCTTC
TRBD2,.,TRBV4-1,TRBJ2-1,CASRPGGLAGGLSLNEQFF,TGCGCCAGCAGACCTGGCGGGCTAGCGGGAGGGTTAAGCTTGAATGAGCAGTTCTTC
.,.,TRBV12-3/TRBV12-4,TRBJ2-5,CASRRLQETQYF,TGTGCCAGCAGGAGGCTCCAAGAGACCCAGTACTTC
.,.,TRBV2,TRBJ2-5,CASNSERIQETQYF,TGTGCCAGCAACTCGGAGCGTATCCAAGAGACCCAGTACTTC
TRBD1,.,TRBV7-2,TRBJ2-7,CASSSPSGGRYEQYF,TGTGCCAGCAGCTCACCCTCAGGGGGAAGGTACGAGCAGTACTTC
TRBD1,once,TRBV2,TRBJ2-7,CASVGQGYEQYF,TGTGCCAGCGTTGGACAGGGCTACGAGCAGTACTTC